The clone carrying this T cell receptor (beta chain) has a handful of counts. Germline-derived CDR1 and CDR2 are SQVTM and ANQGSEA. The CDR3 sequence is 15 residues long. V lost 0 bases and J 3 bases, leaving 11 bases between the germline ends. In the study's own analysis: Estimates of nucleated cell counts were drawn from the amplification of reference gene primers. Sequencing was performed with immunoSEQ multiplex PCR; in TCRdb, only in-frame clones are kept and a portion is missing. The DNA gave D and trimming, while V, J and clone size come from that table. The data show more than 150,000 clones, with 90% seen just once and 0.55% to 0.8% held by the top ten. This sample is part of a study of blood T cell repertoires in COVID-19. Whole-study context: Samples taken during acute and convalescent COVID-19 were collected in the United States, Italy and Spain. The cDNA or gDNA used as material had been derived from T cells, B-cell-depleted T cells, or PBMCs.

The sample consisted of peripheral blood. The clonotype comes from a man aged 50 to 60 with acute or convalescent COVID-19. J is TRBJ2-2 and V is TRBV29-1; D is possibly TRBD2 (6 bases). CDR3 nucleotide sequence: TGCAGCGTTGAAGATCGGGCGGGATACACCGGGGAGCTGTTTTTT. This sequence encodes CSVEDRAGYTGELFF.